A single sample gave rise to the 30 T cell receptor beta chains below, sequenced in a study of OX40 agonist ivuxolimab in advanced cancers. The protocol was immunoSEQ multiplex PCR, while the TCRdb copy is restricted to in-frame clones and leaves out a portion. The table lists 45,000 or so clones, more than 70% of them singletons. Sequenced material: CD4+ or CD8+ T cells sorted from blood, taken in a trial of the OX40 agonist ivuxolimab. The receptors were sampled from an adult with an advanced solid tumor such as melanoma, head and neck, liver or kidney cancer.

The chain links TRBV7-6 to TRBJ2-3, with 7 bases matching TRBD2. CDR3 length: 16 amino acids. The junction had 9 bases not matched to a gene; V was cut back by 3 bases and J by 3 bases. CDR1 is SGHVS and CDR2 is FNYEAQ in the germline V gene. CDR3 residues: CASSLGGNSATDTQYF. The CDR3 nucleotides read TGTGCCAGCAGCTTGGGGGGGAATAGCGCTACAGATACGCAGTATTTT.

V usage is TRBV25-1 and J usage is TRBJ2-7; D is undetermined. Germline V gives CDR1 MGHDK, CDR2 SYGVNS. This CDR3 region has 13 residues. V was cut by 5 bases and J by 5 bases, with 13 bases left in between. This chain's CDR3 is CASSRNSHHEQYF. Here the CDR3 DNA reads TGTGCCAGCAGTAGGAACAGCCACCACGAGCAGTACTTC.

V gene TRBV9 combines with J gene TRBJ2-1; 7 nucleotides match TRBD2. V was pared by 4 bases and J by 4 bases, with 5 bases of the junction left unmatched. The CDR3 spans 14 residues. Germline CDR1 reads SGDLS; CDR2 reads YYNGEE. CDR3 DNA sequence: TGTGCCAGCAGCAGGGCGGGAGCTTACAATGAGCAGTTCTTC. Translation gives CASSRAGAYNEQFF.

The chain is built from TRBV5-1 and TRBJ2-1, with D hard to call. Trimming removed 4 bases from V and 0 bases from J, with 14 bases in between. CDR3 length: 16 residues. In germline, CDR1 is SGHRS, CDR2 YFSETQ. The CDR3 DNA follows: TGCGCCAGCAGCCCACTGACACCCAGCTCCTACAATGAGCAGTTCTTC. Translated: CASSPLTPSSYNEQFF.

This sequence joins TRBV2 and TRBJ2-1, with D unclear. This CDR3 has 12 amino acids. The germline V gene has CDR1 SNHLY and CDR2 FYNNEI. Trimming took off 8 bases at V and 0 bases at J, with 5 bases between the two ends. The CDR3 sequence: CASLRSYNEQFF. CDR3 sequence (DNA): TGTGCCAGCTTGCGCTCCTACAATGAGCAGTTCTTC.

The CDR3 loop is CASSLRGTDTQYF. CDR3 in DNA: TGCGCCAGCAGCTTGCGGGGCACAGATACGCAGTATTTT. The genes are TRBV5-1 and TRBJ2-3; D is unclear. Germline V gene lookup returns CDR1 SGHRS and CDR2 YFSETQ. This CDR3 has 13 residues. The germline V and J ends were trimmed by 1 base and 1 base, with 4 bases remaining between them.

The rearrangement uses TRBV7-3 and TRBJ2-3; D not resolved. Looked up from germline, CDR1 is SGHTA and CDR2 is FQGTGA. The V end was cut by 5 bases, the J end by 2 bases, with 8 bases between. The CDR3 totals 13 residues. The CDR3 loop is CASSLLITDTQYF. CDR3 nucleotides: TGTGCCAGCAGCCTACTCATCACAGATACGCAGTATTTT.

CDR3 residues: CSVELGAKNIQYF. The CDR3 DNA is TGCAGCGTTGAACTAGGGGCCAAAAACATTCAGTACTTC. This sequence joins TRBV29-1 and TRBJ2-4; D is unclear. The V gene's germline CDR1 is SQVTM and CDR2 ANQGSEA. Between the trimmed V and J ends, which lost 2 bases and 1 base, there was a span of 6 bases. The CDR3 runs to 13 residues.

V gene TRBV13 combines with J gene TRBJ1-2; D perhaps matches TRBD1 (6 bases). CDR1 is PRHDT and CDR2 is FYEKMQ in the germline V gene (reference sequence). The V gene lost 7 bases and the J gene lost 1 base, with 10 bases spanning the gap. This CDR3 has 13 amino acids. Written as DNA, the CDR3 is TGTGCCAGCACCGGGACACTTAACTATGGCTACACCTTC. Its protein product is CASTGTLNYGYTF. The full variable domain, with the rest looked up from reference TRBV13 and TRBJ1-2, is AAGVIQSPRHLIKEKRETATLKCYPIPRHDTVYWYQQGPGQDPQFLISFYEKMQSDKGSIPDRFSAQQFSDYHSELNMSSLELGDSALYFCASTGTLNYGYTFGSGTRLTVV.

This chain connects TRBV14 to TRBJ2-1; TRBD2 agrees at 7 bases. The length of the CDR3 is 16 residues. Germline V lookup: CDR1 SGHDN, CDR2 FVKESK. The J segment lost 0 bases and the V segment lost 4 bases, leaving 6 bases of the junction unmatched. CDR3: CASSRGRAGSYNEQFF. The CDR3 region has the DNA TGTGCCAGCAGCCGGGGGAGGGCCGGCTCCTACAATGAGCAGTTCTTC.

This clone was observed once. The rearrangement uses TRBV30 and TRBJ2-7, with D tentatively TRBD1 (6 bases). Per the germline V gene, CDR1 is GTSNPN and CDR2 is SVGIG (reference sequence). The CDR3 is 13 amino acids. The chain's CDR3 is CAASTGFVGEQYF. For the CDR3, the DNA is TGTGCTGCCTCCACAGGGTTTGTTGGGGAGCAGTACTTC.

The gene calls are TRBV28 and TRBJ2-7, with TRBD1 matching 10 bases. This CDR3 is 15 amino acids long. Germline V gene data show CDR1 as MDHEN and CDR2 as SYDVKM. V shed 5 bases and J 5 bases; nucleotides not matched to a gene: 9. CDR3 coding DNA: TGTGCCAGCAGTGGGAGACAGGGGGCGCTCGACGAGCAGTACTTC. It is translated as CASSGRQGALDEQYF.

This chain joins TRBV15 and TRBJ2-7; D is uncertain. The V end lost 3 bases, the J end lost 3 bases, and 6 bases lay between the germline ends. From germline, CDR1 is LNHNV and CDR2 YYDKDF (reference sequence). CDR3 length: 12 amino acids. The CDR3 spells CATSRAGYEQYF. Written as DNA, the CDR3 is TGTGCCACCAGCAGGGCCGGCTACGAGCAGTACTTC. Full variable domain (rest looked up from reference TRBV15 and TRBJ2-7): DAMVIQNPRYQVTQFGKPVTLSCSQTLNHNVMYWYQQKSSQAPKLLFHYYDKDFNNEADTPDNFQSRRPNTSFCFLDIRSPGLGDTAMYLCATSRAGYEQYFGPGTRLTVT.

V is TRBV7-8 and J is TRBJ1-6; D gene ambiguous. V lost 1 base and J lost 7, with 11 bases in between. This CDR3 is built from 15 residues. Germline lookup yields CDR1 SGHVS and CDR2 FQNEAQ. Written as DNA, the CDR3 is TGTGCCAGCAGCTTAGAGGTCGGCCTGAATTCACCCCTCCACTTT. Its translation: CASSLEVGLNSPLHF.

This clone was found once. The chain uses TRBV5-1 and TRBJ1-5; 8 bases fit TRBD1. Germline V gene data show CDR1 as SGHRS and CDR2 as YFSETQ. V gave up 4 bases and J gave up 0 bases; unmatched junction bases: 3. This CDR3 contains 15 residues. The CDR3: CASSPGQASNQPQHF. The CDR3 coding sequence is TGCGCCAGCAGCCCGGGACAGGCTAGCAATCAGCCCCAGCATTTT.

This clone is a singleton in its sample. The chain employs TRBV7-6 and TRBJ2-5; 10 nucleotides line up with TRBD2. The V gene's germline CDR1 is SGHVS and CDR2 FNYEAQ. The junction had 5 bases not matched to a gene; V was cut back by 3 bases and J by 4 bases. The CDR3 is 15 residues long. CDR3 loop: CASSLSGRAGETQYF. The CDR3 nucleotides are TGTGCCAGCAGCTTGAGCGGGAGGGCCGGAGAGACCCAGTACTTC.

The rearrangement uses TRBV2 and TRBJ2-1, with 13 bases that match TRBD2. The CDR3 has 14 residues. V lost 6 bases and J lost 8; bases outside the gene matches: 4. Germline values: CDR1 SNHLY, CDR2 FYNNEI. CDR3 bases: TGTGCCAGCAGCGGACTAGCGGGAGTCCATGAGCAGTTCTTC. Translating it yields CASSGLAGVHEQFF. Full variable domain (outside the CDR3, taken from reference TRBV2 and TRBJ2-1): EPEVTQTPSHQVTQMGQEVILRCVPISNHLYFYWYRQILGQKVEFLVSFYNNEISEKSEIFDDQFSVERPDGSNFTLKIRSTKLEDSAMYFCASSGLAGVHEQFFGPGTRLTVL.

The CDR3 reads CASSPTSANGHTQYF. The CDR3 bases are TGTGCCAGCAGCCCTACTAGCGCCAACGGGCATACGCAGTATTTT. The genes are TRBV5-4 and TRBJ2-3; 7 bases are a match to TRBD2. The V and J ends lost 4 bases and 7 bases, in that order; junction bases with no gene match: 12. Germline V gene lookup returns CDR1 SGHNT and CDR2 YYREEE (reference sequence). The CDR3 has 15 amino acids.

This clone was observed a few times. V usage is TRBV9 and J usage is TRBJ2-3; D is perhaps TRBD1 or TRBD2 (6 bases each). This CDR3 comprises 14 residues. Germline-derived CDR1 and CDR2 are SGDLS and YYNGEE. V lost 2 bases and J 4 bases, leaving 11 bases between the germline ends. The CDR3: CASSVGGPPDTQYF. The CDR3 DNA sequence: TGTGCCAGCAGCGTCGGGGGCCCCCCAGATACGCAGTATTTT.

This rearrangement joins TRBV19 to TRBJ2-3, with 13 bases matching TRBD2. Germline CDR1 LNHDA, CDR2 SQIVND (reference sequence). The CDR3 covers 16 residues. Unmatched junction bases numbered 6, after V lost 5 bases and J lost 4 bases. The CDR3 sequence is CASSRRTSGSPDTQYF. CDR3 nucleotides: TGTGCCAGTAGTCGTCGGACTAGCGGGAGTCCAGATACGCAGTATTTT.

J is TRBJ2-7 and V is TRBV5-1; 7 positions agree with TRBD2. The V gene's germline CDR1 is SGHRS and CDR2 YFSETQ. V dropped 2 bases and J dropped 4; count of bases not matched to a gene: 6. The CDR3 is 14 amino acids. The CDR3 nucleotides read TGCGCCAGCAGCTTCGAGGGAGGGCCTTACGAGCAGTACTTC. Amino acids: CASSFEGGPYEQYF. The complete variable domain, with remaining parts taken from reference TRBV5-1 and TRBJ2-7, reads KAGVTQTPRYLIKTRGQQVTLSCSPISGHRSVSWYQQTPGQGLQFLFEYFSETQRNKGNFPGRFSGRQFSNSRSEMNVSTLELGDSALYLCASSFEGGPYEQYFGPGTRLTVT.

The rearrangement uses TRBV5-4 and TRBJ2-1; the D is unclear. The germline V gene encodes CDR1 SGHNT and CDR2 YYREEE (reference sequence). CDR3 length equals 11 residues. Trimming removed 2 bases from V and 8 bases from J, with 5 bases in between. CDR3 DNA sequence: TGTGCCAGCAGCTTAAACGATGAGCAGTTCTTC. Translation: CASSLNDEQFF.

The chain is built from TRBV4-2 and TRBJ1-2; no clear D. CDR3 length equals 15 residues. Germline-derived CDR1 and CDR2 are LGHNA and YNFKEQ. V was cut by 2 bases and J by 4 bases, with 14 bases left in between. The CDR3: CASSQNGHSSYGYTF. For the CDR3, the DNA is TGTGCCAGCAGCCAAAACGGGCACTCAAGCTATGGCTACACCTTC.

V is TRBV6-5 and J is TRBJ2-7; D remains ambiguous. The length of the CDR3 is 15 residues. V was cut by 0 bases and J by 6 bases, with 15 bases left in between. CDR1 and CDR2 (germline): MNHEY, SVGAGI. The CDR3 DNA follows: TGTGCCAGCAGTTACTCCGGGTCCATACCCCTCGAGCAGTACTTC. It yields the protein CASSYSGSIPLEQYF.

The chain links TRBV14 to TRBJ1-2; weak D call: TRBD1 (5 bases). V shed 1 base and J shed 5 bases, with 14 bases lying between them. The germline V gene has CDR1 SGHDN and CDR2 FVKESK. The CDR3 loop spans 15 amino acids. This CDR3 reads CASSQVGSREYGYTF. The CDR3 region has the DNA TGTGCCAGCAGCCAAGTCGGCTCCAGGGAGTATGGCTACACCTTC.

This clone was found once. This sequence joins TRBV4-2 and TRBJ2-1; 8 bases are shared with TRBD2. J lost 4 bases, V lost 0 bases, and 5 bases had no gene match. Germline V gene sequence: CDR1 LGHNA, CDR2 YNFKEQ. The CDR3 loop spans 16 amino acids. CDR3 bases: TGTGCCAGCAGCCAAGATGACGGACTAGCATACAATGAGCAGTTCTTC. This encodes CASSQDDGLAYNEQFF.

The chain joins TRBV7-2 to TRBJ2-3; no definite D call. Trimming pared 4 bases from V and 11 bases from J, leaving 10 bases between. Per germline, CDR1 SGHTA and CDR2 FQGNSA. CDR3 length: 11 amino acids. CDR3 DNA sequence: TGTGCCAGCAGCTCCCTGTATGAGCAGTATTTT. It encodes CASSSLYEQYF.

This chain links TRBV18 with TRBJ2-1; a possible D gene is TRBD1 (5 bases). Per the germline V gene, CDR1 is KGHSH and CDR2 is LQKENI. The CDR3 runs to 17 residues. Trimming stripped 2 bases from V and 0 bases from J, with 14 bases between. The CDR3 region has the DNA TGTGCCAGCTCACCAAGGGGTCGGGCGAGCTCCTACAATGAGCAGTTCTTC. This translates into CASSPRGRASSYNEQFF.

This chain joins TRBV7-3 and TRBJ1-1, with 9 bases aligning to TRBD1. The CDR3 is 14 residues long. The J segment lost 1 base and the V segment lost 4 bases, leaving 1 base of the junction unmatched. Germline V CDR1 and CDR2: SGHTA, FQGTGA. The chain's CDR3 is CASSWGQGNTEAFF. CDR3 coding DNA: TGTGCCAGCAGCTGGGGACAGGGGAACACTGAAGCTTTCTTT.

The DNA for the CDR3 is TGTGCCAGCAGCTTAGATCGGCTAGCGGGGATGGATACGCAGTATTTT. Encoded protein: CASSLDRLAGMDTQYF. The chain links TRBV7-2 to TRBJ2-3, with 9 bases matching TRBD2. Germline CDR1 is SGHTA and CDR2 is FQGNSA. This CDR3 is built from 16 residues. V lost 1 base, J lost 6 bases, and 8 bases stayed unmatched. The entire variable domain, with the rest obtained from reference TRBV7-2 and TRBJ2-3, is as follows: GAGVSQSPSNKVTEKGKDVELRCDPISGHTALYWYRQSLGQGLEFLIYFQGNSAPDKSGLPSDRFSAERTGGSVSTLTIQRTQQEDSAVYLCASSLDRLAGMDTQYFGPGTRLTVL.